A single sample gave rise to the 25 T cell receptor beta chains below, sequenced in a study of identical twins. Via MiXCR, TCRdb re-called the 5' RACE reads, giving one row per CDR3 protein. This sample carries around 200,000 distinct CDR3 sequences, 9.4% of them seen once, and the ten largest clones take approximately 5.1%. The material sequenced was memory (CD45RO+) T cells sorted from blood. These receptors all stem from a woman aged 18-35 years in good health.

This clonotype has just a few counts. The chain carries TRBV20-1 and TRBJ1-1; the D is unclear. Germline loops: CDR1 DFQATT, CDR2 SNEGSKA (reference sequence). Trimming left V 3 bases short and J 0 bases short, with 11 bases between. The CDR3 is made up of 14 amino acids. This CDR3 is CSASNGLLNTEAFF. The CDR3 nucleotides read TGCAGTGCTAGTAACGGTCTGTTGAACACTGAAGCTTTCTTT.

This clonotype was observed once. This chain's CDR3 is CASSDPGPLSVYEQYF. The CDR3, as DNA: TGTGCCAGCAGTGACCCGGGTCCCCTTAGCGTCTACGAGCAGTACTTC. The chain recombines TRBV25-1 with TRBJ2-7; possible D gene TRBD2, 5 bases. V lost 3 bases, J lost 3 bases, and 18 bases lay in between. The V gene's germline CDR1 is MGHDK and CDR2 SYGVNS. This CDR3 contains 16 residues.

The CDR3 region is CASSLTGTRETQYF. DNA of the CDR3: TGTGCCAGCAGTTTAACCGGGACCCGGGAGACCCAGTACTTC. This chain joins TRBV27 and TRBJ2-5; the D call may be TRBD1 or TRBD2 (5 bases each). CDR3 length equals 14 residues. CDR1 and CDR2 from the germline V gene are MNHEY and SMNVEV (reference sequence). The V end lost 2 bases, the J end lost 5 bases, and 12 bases lay between the germline ends.

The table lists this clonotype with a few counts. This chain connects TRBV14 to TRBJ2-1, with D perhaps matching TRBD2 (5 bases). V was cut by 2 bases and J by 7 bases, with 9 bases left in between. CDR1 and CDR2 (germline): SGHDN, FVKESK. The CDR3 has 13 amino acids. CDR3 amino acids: CASSQTSLNEQFF. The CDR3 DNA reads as TGTGCCAGCAGCCAAACTAGTCTAAATGAGCAGTTCTTC.

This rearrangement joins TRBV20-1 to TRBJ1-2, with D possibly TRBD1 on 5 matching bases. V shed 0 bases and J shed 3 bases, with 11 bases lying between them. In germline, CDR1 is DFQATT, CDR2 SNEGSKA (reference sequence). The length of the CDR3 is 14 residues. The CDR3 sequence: CSAREAGTYYGYTF. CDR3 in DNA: TGCAGTGCTAGAGAGGCAGGGACGTACTATGGCTACACCTTC.

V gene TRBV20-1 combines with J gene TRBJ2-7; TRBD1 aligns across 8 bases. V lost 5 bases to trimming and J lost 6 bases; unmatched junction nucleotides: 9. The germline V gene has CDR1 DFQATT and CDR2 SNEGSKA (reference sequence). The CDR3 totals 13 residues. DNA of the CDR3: TGCAGTGCTGACCAAGGGACAGGACGCGAGCAGTACTTC. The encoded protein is CSADQGTGREQYF.

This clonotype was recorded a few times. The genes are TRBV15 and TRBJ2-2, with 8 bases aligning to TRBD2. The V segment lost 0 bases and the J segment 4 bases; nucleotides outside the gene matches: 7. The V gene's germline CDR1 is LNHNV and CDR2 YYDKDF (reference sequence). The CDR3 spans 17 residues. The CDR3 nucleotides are TGTGCCACCAGCAGAGATTTGATAGCGGGAAGCACCGGGGAGCTGTTTTTT. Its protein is CATSRDLIAGSTGELFF.

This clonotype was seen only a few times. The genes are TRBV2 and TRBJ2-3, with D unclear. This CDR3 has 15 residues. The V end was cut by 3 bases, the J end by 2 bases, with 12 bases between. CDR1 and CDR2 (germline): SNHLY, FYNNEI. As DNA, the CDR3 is TGTGCCAGCAGTGACCGCCGGCACAACACAGATACGCAGTATTTT. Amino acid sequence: CASSDRRHNTDTQYF.

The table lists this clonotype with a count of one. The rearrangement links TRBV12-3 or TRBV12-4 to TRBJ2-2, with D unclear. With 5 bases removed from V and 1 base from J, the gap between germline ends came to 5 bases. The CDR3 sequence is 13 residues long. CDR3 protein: CASSTMNTGELFF. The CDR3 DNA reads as TGTGCCAGCAGTACAATGAACACCGGGGAGCTGTTTTTT.

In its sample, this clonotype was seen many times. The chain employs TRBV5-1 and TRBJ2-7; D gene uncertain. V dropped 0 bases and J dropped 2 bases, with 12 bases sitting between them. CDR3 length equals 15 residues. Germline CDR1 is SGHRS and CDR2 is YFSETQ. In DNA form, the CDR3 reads TGCGCCAGCAGCTTGGAGGCAGGCGCAACCTACGAGCAGTACTTC. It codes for CASSLEAGATYEQYF.

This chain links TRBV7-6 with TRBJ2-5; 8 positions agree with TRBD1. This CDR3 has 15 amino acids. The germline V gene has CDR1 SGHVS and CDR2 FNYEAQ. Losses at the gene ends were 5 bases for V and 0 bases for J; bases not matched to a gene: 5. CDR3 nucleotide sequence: TGTGCCAGCAGCACATGGACAGGGTACCAAGAGACCCAGTACTTC. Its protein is CASSTWTGYQETQYF.

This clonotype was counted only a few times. The CDR3 here is CASSLLPGTGELFF. The CDR3 coding sequence is TGTGCCAGCAGTTTACTTCCGGGGACCGGGGAGCTGTTTTTT. J is TRBJ2-2 and V is TRBV27; TRBD2 is a possible D gene (5 bases). Trimming cost V 2 bases and J 5 bases, with 9 bases left between them. The germline gives CDR1 MNHEY, CDR2 SMNVEV (reference sequence). The CDR3 contains 14 residues.

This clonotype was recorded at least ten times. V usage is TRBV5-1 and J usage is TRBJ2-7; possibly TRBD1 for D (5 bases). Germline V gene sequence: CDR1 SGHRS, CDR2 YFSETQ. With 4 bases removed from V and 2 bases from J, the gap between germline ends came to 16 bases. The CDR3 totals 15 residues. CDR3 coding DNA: TGCGCCAGCAGCCATATCTCCAGGGCGGCCTACGAGCAGTACTTC. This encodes CASSHISRAAYEQYF.

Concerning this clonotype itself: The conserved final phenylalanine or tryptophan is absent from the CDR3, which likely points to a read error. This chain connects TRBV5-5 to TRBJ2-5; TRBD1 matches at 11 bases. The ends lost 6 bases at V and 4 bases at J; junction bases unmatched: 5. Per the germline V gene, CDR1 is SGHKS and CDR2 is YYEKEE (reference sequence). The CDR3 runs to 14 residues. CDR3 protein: CASIRTGGIETQYL. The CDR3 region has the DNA TGTGCCAGCATCCGGACAGGGGGCATAGAGACCCAGTACTTA.

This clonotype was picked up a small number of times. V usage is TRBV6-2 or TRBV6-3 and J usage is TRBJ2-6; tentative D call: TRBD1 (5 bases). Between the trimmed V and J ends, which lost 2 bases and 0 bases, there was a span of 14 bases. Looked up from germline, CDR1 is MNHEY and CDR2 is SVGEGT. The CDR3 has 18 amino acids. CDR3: CASSYATDFLSGANVLTF. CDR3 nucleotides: TGTGCCAGCAGTTACGCGACAGACTTCCTCTCTGGGGCCAACGTCCTGACTTTC.

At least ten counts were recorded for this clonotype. The CDR3 loop reads CASSLAFGTDEKLFF. The CDR3 DNA reads TGTGCCAGCAGCTTAGCATTTGGGACGGATGAAAAACTGTTTTTT. This sequence joins TRBV7-9 and TRBJ1-4; the D gene is possibly TRBD1 (5 bases). CDR1 and CDR2 (germline): SEHNR, FQNEAQ (reference sequence). V was clipped by 0 bases and J by 6 bases, with 11 bases between them. CDR3 length: 15 residues.

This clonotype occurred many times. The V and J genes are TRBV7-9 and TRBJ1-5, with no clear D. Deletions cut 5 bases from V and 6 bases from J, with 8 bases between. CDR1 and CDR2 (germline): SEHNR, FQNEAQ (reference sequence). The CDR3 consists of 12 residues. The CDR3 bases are TGTGCCAGCAGCCAAGAGGGTCAGCCCCAGCATTTT. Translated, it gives CASSQEGQPQHF.

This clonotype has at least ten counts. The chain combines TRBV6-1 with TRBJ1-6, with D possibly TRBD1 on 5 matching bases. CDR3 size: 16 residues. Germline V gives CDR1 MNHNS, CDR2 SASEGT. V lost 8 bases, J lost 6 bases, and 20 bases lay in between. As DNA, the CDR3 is TGTGCCAGCTCACTTACGAATACGGGGGTTAATTCACCCCTCCACTTT. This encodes CASSLTNTGVNSPLHF.

The CDR3 sequence is CSAPNSGSDTGELFF. The CDR3 DNA follows: TGCAGTGCTCCAAACAGCGGGAGTGACACCGGGGAGCTGTTTTTT. J is TRBJ2-2 and V is TRBV20-1, with 8 bases aligning to TRBD2. V shed 5 bases and J 3 bases; nucleotides not matched to a gene: 8. The CDR3 consists of 15 residues. Looked up from germline, CDR1 is DFQATT and CDR2 is SNEGSKA (reference sequence).

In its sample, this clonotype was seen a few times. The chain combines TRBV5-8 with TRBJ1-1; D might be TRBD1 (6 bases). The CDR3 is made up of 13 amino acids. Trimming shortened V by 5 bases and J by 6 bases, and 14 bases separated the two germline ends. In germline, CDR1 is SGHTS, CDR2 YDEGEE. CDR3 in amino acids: CASRTQGSAEAFF. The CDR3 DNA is TGTGCCAGCAGAACGCAGGGGAGCGCTGAAGCTTTCTTT.

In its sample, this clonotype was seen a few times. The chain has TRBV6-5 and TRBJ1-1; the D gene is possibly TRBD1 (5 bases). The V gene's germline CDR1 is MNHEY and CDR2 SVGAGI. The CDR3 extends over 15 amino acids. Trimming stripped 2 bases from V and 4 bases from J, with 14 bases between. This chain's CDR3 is CASSYSQGSGTEAFF. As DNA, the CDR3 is TGTGCCAGCAGTTACAGTCAGGGAAGTGGCACTGAAGCTTTCTTT.

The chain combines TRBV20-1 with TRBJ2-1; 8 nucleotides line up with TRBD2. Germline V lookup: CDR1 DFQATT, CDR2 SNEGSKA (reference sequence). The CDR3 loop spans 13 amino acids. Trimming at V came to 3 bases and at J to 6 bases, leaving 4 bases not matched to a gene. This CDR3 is CSASRSGGNEQFF. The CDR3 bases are TGCAGTGCTAGTCGGAGCGGGGGCAATGAGCAGTTCTTC.

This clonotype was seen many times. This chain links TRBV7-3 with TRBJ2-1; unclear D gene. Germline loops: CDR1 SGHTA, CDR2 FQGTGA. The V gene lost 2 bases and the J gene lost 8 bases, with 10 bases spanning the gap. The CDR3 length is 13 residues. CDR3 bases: TGTGCCAGCAGCTTACGACGGCGCGATGAGCAGTTCTTC. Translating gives CASSLRRRDEQFF.

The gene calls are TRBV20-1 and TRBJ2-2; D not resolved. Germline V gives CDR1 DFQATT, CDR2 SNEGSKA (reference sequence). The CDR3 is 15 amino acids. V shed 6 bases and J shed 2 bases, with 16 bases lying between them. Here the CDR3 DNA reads TGCAGTGCCCCGCACATAACGAAAAACACCGGGGAGCTGTTTTTT. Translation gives CSAPHITKNTGELFF.

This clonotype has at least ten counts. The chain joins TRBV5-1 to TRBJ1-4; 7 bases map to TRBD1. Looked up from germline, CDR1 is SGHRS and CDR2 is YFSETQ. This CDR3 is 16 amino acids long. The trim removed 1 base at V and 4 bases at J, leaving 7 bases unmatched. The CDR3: CASSLSTGAYNEKLFF. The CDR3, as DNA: TGCGCCAGCAGCTTGAGCACAGGGGCTTATAATGAAAAACTGTTTTTT. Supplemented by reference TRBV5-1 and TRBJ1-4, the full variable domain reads KAGVTQTPRYLIKTRGQQVTLSCSPISGHRSVSWYQQTPGQGLQFLFEYFSETQRNKGNFPGRFSGRQFSNSRSEMNVSTLELGDSALYLCASSLSTGAYNEKLFFGSGTQLSVL.